This TCR beta chain was retrieved from a study of CD8+CD57+ T cells in acquired aplastic anemia. Patients included in sequencing had previously demonstrated CD8+CD57+ cell expansion by flow cytometry. The CDR3 is 15 amino acids. Germline V gene data show CDR1 as SNHLY and CDR2 as FYNNEI. Genomic DNA was employed as the template in profiling TCR beta VDJ and CDR3. TCRdb redid the calling of the reads with MiXCR, one entry per CDR3 protein. Here the sample spans 270,000 or so distinct CDR3 sequences, 82% being singletons. The J gene is TRBJ2-1, the V gene TRBV2, with TRBD2 matching over 8 bases. The end of the DNA fits TRBJ2-7 better, so the J call may be wrong. The sequenced material came from sorted CD4+, CD8+, or CD8+CD57+ T cells (not recorded which) from PBMCs. This TCR was recovered from a human donor with aplastic anemia. Written as DNA, the CDR3 is TGTGCCAGCAGGGTTGGGACTAGGGGGGAAGATGAGCAGTACTTC. The encoded protein is CASRVGTRGEDEQYF.